This paragraph reports one T cell receptor beta chain. The data originate from a study of blood T cell repertoires in COVID-19. Study details: Nucleic acid was either cDNA or gDNA, and it came from T cells, B-cell-depleted T cells, or PBMCs.

Here immunoSEQ multiplex PCR was the method, and the copy in TCRdb shows in-frame clones only, minus some. The repertoire holds about 370,000 clones, with around 92% as singletons. Germline V gene sequence: CDR1 SQVTM, CDR2 ANQGSEA. The CDR3 sequence is 16 residues long. Losses at the gene ends were 4 bases for V and 4 bases for J; bases not matched to a gene: 15. The TCR originated in a woman aged 25 to 45 with COVID-19, enrolled during active disease. J is TRBJ1-2 and V is TRBV29-1, with 7 bases aligning to TRBD1. Sequencing used peripheral blood. The DNA for the CDR3 is TGCAGCGTTGCCCGAGGGACAGCACTAGTTATCTATGGCTACACCTTC. This gives the protein CSVARGTALVIYGYTF.